These 18 T cell receptor beta chains were all obtained from the same sample, sequenced in a study of T cells after yellow fever vaccination. From the 5' RACE reads, TCRdb called clonotypes with MiXCR, one entry per CDR3 protein. The table shows some 320,000 distinct CDR3 sequences, with around 4.5% occurring only once. Sequences were derived from PBMCs, sampled 15 days after the yellow fever booster vaccination. The origin of the receptors is a man between 18 and 29 years old who received the YFV17D yellow fever vaccine.

This clonotype was counted at least ten times. The chain links TRBV6-4 to TRBJ2-1; 7 nucleotides align to TRBD2. Germline CDR1 MRHNA, CDR2 SNTAGT. CDR3 size: 14 residues. J was trimmed by 4 bases and V by 7 bases; bases with no gene match: 7. The CDR3 nucleotides are TGTGCCAGCAAGCGGGATAGAGAGTACAATGAGCAGTTCTTC. Protein sequence: CASKRDREYNEQFF.

As concerns this clonotype: This could be a read error, since a much larger clone is one nucleotide away. As the CDR3 is not closed by the conserved phenylalanine or tryptophan, this likely results from a read error. The chain recombines TRBV6-5 with TRBJ1-1; no reliable D call. V lost 3 bases and J 10 bases, leaving 15 bases between the germline ends. CDR1 MNHEY and CDR2 SVGAGI come from the germline V gene. The CDR3 has 13 amino acids. The CDR3 loop is CASSYVGIRGAFL. For the CDR3, the DNA is TGTGCCAGCAGTTATGTGGGGATACGAGGAGCTTTCTTA.

This clonotype came up a few times. The chain is built from TRBV29-1 and TRBJ2-3; no clear D gene. The germline CDR1 and CDR2 sequences are SQVTM and ANQGSEA. V lost 3 bases and J lost 6, with 13 bases in between. The CDR3 consists of 13 residues. This CDR3 reads CSVESLETDTQYF. The CDR3 region has the DNA TGCAGCGTTGAGTCTTTAGAAACCGATACGCAGTATTTT.

This clonotype was counted many times. This chain uses TRBV15 with TRBJ1-1; TRBD1 matches 11 bases. The V and J ends lost 3 bases and 4 bases, in that order; junction bases with no gene match: 4. Germline V gene sequence: CDR1 LNHNV, CDR2 YYDKDF (reference sequence). The CDR3 contains 15 residues. The CDR3 region is CATSSGQGAGTEAFF. The CDR3 coding sequence is TGTGCCACCAGCAGCGGACAGGGGGCCGGCACTGAAGCTTTCTTT.

At least ten counts were recorded for this clonotype. V usage is TRBV7-8 and J usage is TRBJ1-5; TRBD1 might be the D (5 bases). CDR1 and CDR2 (germline): SGHVS, FQNEAQ. CDR3 size: 17 residues. V lost 5 bases and J 0 bases, leaving 17 bases between the germline ends. The CDR3 bases are TGTGCCAGCAGCAAGGTGGAGGGGACTTATAGCAATCAGCCCCAGCATTTT. Protein product: CASSKVEGTYSNQPQHF.

This clonotype was detected ten times or more. This sequence joins TRBV5-1 and TRBJ2-7; D is unresolved. The ends were cut back, 2 bases at V and 2 bases at J, with 8 bases in the middle. CDR1 is SGHRS, CDR2 YFSETQ, per germline. CDR3 length: 13 amino acids. In DNA form, the CDR3 reads TGCGCCAGCAGCTTTGAAGTAGCCTACGAGCAGTACTTC. This encodes CASSFEVAYEQYF.

The V gene is TRBV6-2 or TRBV6-3, the J gene TRBJ2-3; 11 bases match TRBD2. The CDR3 is 17 residues long. Trimming took 0 bases from V and 4 from J; bases not matched to a gene: 6. Germline V gene data show CDR1 as MNHEY and CDR2 as SVGEGT. DNA of the CDR3: TGTGCCAGCAGTTACTCACCTAGCGGGGGGTGGGCAGATACGCAGTATTTT. This codes for CASSYSPSGGWADTQYF.

V is TRBV7-2 and J is TRBJ2-5; weak D call: TRBD1 (6 bases). V was clipped by 1 base and J by 2 bases, with 8 bases between them. The CDR3 extends over 14 amino acids. The V gene's germline CDR1 is SGHTA and CDR2 FQGNSA. In nucleotides, the CDR3 is TGTGCCAGCAGCTTAGACAGGGAGCAAGAGACCCAGTACTTC. Translation gives CASSLDREQETQYF.

This clonotype was observed a few times. An end of the junction does not agree with germline; a read error may underlie this. The chain couples TRBV30 to TRBJ1-6; D call uncertain. Germline V lookup: CDR1 GTSNPN, CDR2 SVGIG (reference sequence). The CDR3 sequence is 15 residues long. The CDR3 reads CAWGVGGRYNSPLHF. CDR3 DNA: TGTGCCTGGGGTGTCGGAGGACGGTATAATTCACCCCTCCACTTT. Combining the CDR3 with reference TRBV30 and TRBJ1-6 gives the whole variable domain SQTIHQWPATLVQPVGSPLSLECTVEGTSNPNLYWYRQAAGRGLQLLFYSVGIGQISSEVPQNLSASRPQDRQFILSSKKLLLSDSGFYLCAWGVGGRYNSPLHFGNGTRLTVT.

This clonotype was detected ten times or more. The V gene is TRBV6-2 or TRBV6-3, the J gene TRBJ1-4; D may be TRBD1 (6 bases). The V end lost 2 bases, the J end lost 7 bases, and 11 bases lay between the germline ends. The germline gives CDR1 MNHEY, CDR2 SVGEGT. The CDR3 runs 14 residues. The CDR3 reads CASSYDTGPEKLFF. The CDR3 DNA reads as TGTGCCAGCAGTTACGACACAGGGCCTGAAAAACTGTTTTTT.

This clonotype was recorded at least ten times. The V and J genes are TRBV29-1 and TRBJ2-3, with D hard to call. Trimming cost V 2 bases and J 10 bases, with 7 bases left between them. In germline, CDR1 is SQVTM, CDR2 ANQGSEA. This CDR3 is built from 10 residues. CDR3 residues: CSVESFAQYF. CDR3 in DNA: TGCAGCGTTGAAAGTTTTGCGCAGTATTTT.

The chain combines TRBV5-6 with TRBJ2-7, with 9 bases matching TRBD1. J gave up 1 base and V 4 bases, and 12 bases lay outside the gene matches. CDR3 length: 17 residues. The germline CDR1 and CDR2 sequences are SGHDT and YYEEEE. CDR3 residues: CASSAYRDRAGSYEQYV. In DNA, the CDR3 is TGTGCCAGCAGCGCTTACCGGGACAGGGCAGGGTCCTACGAGCAGTACGTC.

This rearrangement joins TRBV18 to TRBJ1-3; D is uncertain. Germline V gene data show CDR1 as KGHSH and CDR2 as LQKENI. This CDR3 is built from 15 residues. V gave up 0 bases and J gave up 2 bases, with 8 bases separating them. The CDR3 region is CASSPPLGPGNTIYF. The CDR3 nucleotides are TGTGCCAGCTCACCACCGTTGGGTCCTGGAAACACCATATATTTT. Full variable domain (rest looked up from reference TRBV18 and TRBJ1-3): NAGVMQNPRHLVRRRGQEARLRCSPMKGHSHVYWYRQLPEEGLKFMVYLQKENIIDESGMPKERFSAEFPKEGPSILRIQQVVRGDSAAYFCASSPPLGPGNTIYFGEGSWLTVV.

This clonotype was seen many times. The rearrangement links TRBV5-1 to TRBJ2-2, with 10 nucleotides matching TRBD2. The V gene end was trimmed by 4 bases and the J gene end by 1 base; junction bases not matched to a gene: 7. The germline V gene has CDR1 SGHRS and CDR2 YFSETQ. The CDR3 sequence is 17 residues long. Here the CDR3 reads CASSQEGLAMNTGELFF. The CDR3 region has the DNA TGCGCCAGCAGCCAAGAGGGACTAGCGATGAACACCGGGGAGCTGTTTTTT.

This CDR3 is CASGSGQGRYGYTF. In DNA form, the CDR3 reads TGTGCCAGCGGGTCGGGACAGGGGAGATATGGCTACACCTTC. The chain is built from TRBV27 and TRBJ1-2, with TRBD1 matching 10 bases. With 8 bases clipped from V and 5 bases from J, the junction kept 8 bases outside the gene matches. Per the germline V gene, CDR1 is MNHEY and CDR2 is SMNVEV (reference sequence). CDR3 length: 14 amino acids.

There are a few counts of this clonotype. A read error may produce the germline difference seen at one junction end. This chain joins TRBV29-1 and TRBJ1-1; TRBD1 is a possible D gene (5 bases). Per the germline V gene, CDR1 is SQVTM and CDR2 is ANQGSEA. This CDR3 has 12 amino acids. CDR3 protein: CSAPEGNTEVFF. For the CDR3, the DNA is TGCAGCGCCCCAGAGGGGAACACTGAAGTTTTCTTT.

The CDR3 coding sequence is TGTGCCAGCAGCTTAACGGTGACGGAGGGCGAGCAGTACTTC. Translated: CASSLTVTEGEQYF. The rearrangement links TRBV11-1 to TRBJ2-7; D may be TRBD2 (6 bases). Germline loops: CDR1 SGHAT, CDR2 FQDESV (reference sequence). The CDR3 sequence is 14 residues long. Trimming removed 2 bases at V and 6 bases at J, with 14 bases between.

This clonotype occurred many times. V and J are TRBV7-8 and TRBJ2-5, with D perhaps TRBD1 (6 bases). Trimming took off 4 bases at V and 3 bases at J, with 18 bases between the two ends. The CDR3 consists of 16 residues. Per the germline V gene, CDR1 is SGHVS and CDR2 is FQNEAQ. Here the CDR3 reads CASSYHRDFAKETQYF. The CDR3 DNA reads TGTGCCAGCAGCTACCACAGGGATTTCGCCAAAGAGACCCAGTACTTC.